This T cell receptor (beta chain) was recorded in a study of regulatory T cells in long-lasting Graves disease. Study findings and constraints: Favoring TRBV28, TRBJ1-2 and TRBJ2-5 was a feature seen in persistent disease. With approximately 2,500 shared public clonotypes, persistent patients exceeded new patients, who shared 950 to 1,000.

V was pared by 0 bases and J by 2 bases, with 14 bases between. This CDR3 comprises 17 residues. Per germline, CDR1 MGHRA and CDR2 YSYEKL. For TCR beta, libraries came from iRepertoire HTBI primers and Arm-PCR of CDR3 regions. TCRdb independently ran MiXCR on the multiplex PCR reads; one entry per CDR3 protein. The table has some 320,000 distinct CDR3 sequences, about a sixth seen once. A remark on this clonotype: Its matching antigen is unknown.

Indicated time point: newly diagnosed GD, antithyroid drugs for less than 3 months. PBMCs were the source of the RNA used for TCR sequencing. Guidelines of the American Thyroid Association were used to diagnose Graves' disease. EDTA tubes received approximately 10 milliliters of drawn peripheral blood. This sample comprised peripheral blood mononuclear cells (PBMCs), obtained at new diagnosis, from a patient treated with antithyroid drugs. The genes are TRBV4-1 and TRBJ1-3; D is unclear. The receptor was isolated from a female donor with Graves disease. For the CDR3, the DNA is TGCGCCAGCAGCCAAGATACAGAAACCGGCCCTGGAAACACCATATATTTT. This translates into CASSQDTETGPGNTIYF.